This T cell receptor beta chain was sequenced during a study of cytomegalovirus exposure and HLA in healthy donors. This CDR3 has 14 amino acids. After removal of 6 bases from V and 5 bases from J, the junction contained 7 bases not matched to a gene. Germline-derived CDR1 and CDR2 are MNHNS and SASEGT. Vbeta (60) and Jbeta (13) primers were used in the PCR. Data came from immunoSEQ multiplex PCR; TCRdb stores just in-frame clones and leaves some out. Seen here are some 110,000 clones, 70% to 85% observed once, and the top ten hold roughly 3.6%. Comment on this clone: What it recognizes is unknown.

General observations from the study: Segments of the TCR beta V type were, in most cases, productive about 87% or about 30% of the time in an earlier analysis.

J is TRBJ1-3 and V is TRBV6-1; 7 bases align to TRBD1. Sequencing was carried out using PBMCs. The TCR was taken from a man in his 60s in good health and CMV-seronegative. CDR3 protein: CASRQSGQRNTIYF. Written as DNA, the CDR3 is TGTGCCAGCAGGCAGTCGGGACAGCGAAACACCATATATTTT.